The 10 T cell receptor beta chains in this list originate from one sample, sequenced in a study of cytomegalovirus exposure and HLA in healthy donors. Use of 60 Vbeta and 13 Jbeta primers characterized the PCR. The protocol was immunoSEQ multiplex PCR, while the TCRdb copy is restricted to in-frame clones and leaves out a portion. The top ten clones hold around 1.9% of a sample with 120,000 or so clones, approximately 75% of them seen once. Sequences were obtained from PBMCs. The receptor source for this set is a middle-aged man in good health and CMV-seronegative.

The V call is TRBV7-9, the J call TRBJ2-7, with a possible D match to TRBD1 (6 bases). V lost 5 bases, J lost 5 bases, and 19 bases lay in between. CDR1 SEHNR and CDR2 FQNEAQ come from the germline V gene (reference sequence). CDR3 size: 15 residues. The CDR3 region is CASSQTGRGGDEQYF. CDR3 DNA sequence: TGTGCCAGCAGCCAAACCGGCAGGGGTGGGGACGAGCAGTACTTC.

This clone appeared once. CDR3 DNA sequence: TGTGCCAGCAGTTATTCCCCGGGACGGGGAGGCTACAATGAGCAGTTCTTC. Amino acid sequence: CASSYSPGRGGYNEQFF. The chain has TRBV6-8 and TRBJ2-1, with a possible D match to TRBD2 (6 bases). Deletions cut 3 bases from V and 3 bases from J, with 18 bases between. The CDR3 length is 17 residues. CDR1 is MNHGY and CDR2 is SAAAGT in the germline V gene.

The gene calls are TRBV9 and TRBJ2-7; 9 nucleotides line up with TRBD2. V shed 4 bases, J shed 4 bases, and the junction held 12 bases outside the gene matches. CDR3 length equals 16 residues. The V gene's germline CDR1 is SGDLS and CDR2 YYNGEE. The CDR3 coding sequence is TGTGCCAGCAGCCATTCGGGGCGGGAGGGCCGGTACGAGCAGTACTTC. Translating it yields CASSHSGREGRYEQYF.

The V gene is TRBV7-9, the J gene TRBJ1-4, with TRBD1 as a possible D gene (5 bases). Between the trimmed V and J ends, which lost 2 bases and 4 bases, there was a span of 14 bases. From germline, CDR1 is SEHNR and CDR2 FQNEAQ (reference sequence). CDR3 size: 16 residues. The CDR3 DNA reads TGTGCCAGCAGCTTACTGGACCGGCAGGGTAATGAAAAACTGTTTTTT. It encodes CASSLLDRQGNEKLFF. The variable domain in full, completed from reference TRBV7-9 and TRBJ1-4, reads DTGVSQNPRHKITKRGQNVTFRCDPISEHNRLYWYRQTLGQGPEFLTYFQNEAQLEKSRLLSDRFSAERPKGSFSTLEIQRTEQGDSAMYLCASSLLDRQGNEKLFFGSGTQLSVL.

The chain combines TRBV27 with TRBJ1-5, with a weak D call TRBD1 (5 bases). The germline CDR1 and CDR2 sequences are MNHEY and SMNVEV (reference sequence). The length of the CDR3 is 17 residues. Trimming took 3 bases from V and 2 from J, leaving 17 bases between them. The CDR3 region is CASSFGGTAGGNQPQHF. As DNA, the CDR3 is TGTGCCAGCAGTTTCGGGGGTACAGCCGGGGGCAATCAGCCCCAGCATTTT.

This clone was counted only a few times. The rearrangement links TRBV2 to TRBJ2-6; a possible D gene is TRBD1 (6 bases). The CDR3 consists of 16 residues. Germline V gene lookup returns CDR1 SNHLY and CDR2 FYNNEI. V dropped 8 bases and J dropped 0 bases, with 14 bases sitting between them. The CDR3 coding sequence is TGTGCCAGCTCATTACAGGGCCGCTCTGGGGCCAACGTCCTGACTTTC. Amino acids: CASSLQGRSGANVLTF.

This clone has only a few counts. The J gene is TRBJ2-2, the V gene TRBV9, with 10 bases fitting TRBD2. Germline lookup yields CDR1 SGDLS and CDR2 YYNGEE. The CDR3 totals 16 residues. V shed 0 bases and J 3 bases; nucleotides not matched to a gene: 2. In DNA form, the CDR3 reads TGTGCCAGCAGCGTAGTCACTAGCGGGGACACCGGGGAGCTGTTTTTT. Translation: CASSVVTSGDTGELFF.

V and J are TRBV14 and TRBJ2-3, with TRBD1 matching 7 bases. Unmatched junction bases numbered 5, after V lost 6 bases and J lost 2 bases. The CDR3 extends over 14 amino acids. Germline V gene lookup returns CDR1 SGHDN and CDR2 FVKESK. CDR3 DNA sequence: TGTGCCAGCAGTTACAGGGGTTTCACAGATACGCAGTATTTT. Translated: CASSYRGFTDTQYF.

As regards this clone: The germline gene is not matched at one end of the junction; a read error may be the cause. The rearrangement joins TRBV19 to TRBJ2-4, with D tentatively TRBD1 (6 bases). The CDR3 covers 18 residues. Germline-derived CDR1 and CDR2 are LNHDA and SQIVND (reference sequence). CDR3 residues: CASTHIPFVGGMKNSQYF. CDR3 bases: TGTGCCAGTACCCATATCCCATTCGTTGGGGGCATGAAAAACAGTCAGTACTTC.

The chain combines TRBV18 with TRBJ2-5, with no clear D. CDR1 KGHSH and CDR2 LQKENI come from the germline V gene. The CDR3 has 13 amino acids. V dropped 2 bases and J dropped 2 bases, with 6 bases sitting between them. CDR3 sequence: CASSPIGQETQYF. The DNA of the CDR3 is TGTGCCAGCTCACCAATCGGGCAAGAGACCCAGTACTTC.